This TCR beta chain originates from a study of T cells in Graves' hyperthyroidism and ophthalmopathy. Whole-study context: The initial diagnosis was the point when peripheral blood was collected, ahead of any treatment. Study-wide results and caveats: Median prediction lead before ophthalmopathy onset was about 6.5 months with the model.

What was amplified from RNA transcripts were TCR beta CDR3 regions. An initial round of RT-PCR targeting the TCR CDR3 relied on the HTBI primer set. TCRdb redid the calling of the multiplex PCR reads with MiXCR, one entry per CDR3 protein. Counted here are hundreds of thousands of distinct CDR3 sequences, over 15% occurring once; the ten biggest clones make up approximately 15%. This CDR3 spans 12 amino acids. Looked up from germline, CDR1 is GTSNPN and CDR2 is SVGIG (reference sequence). V was clipped by 4 bases and J by 4 bases, with 10 bases between them. This clonotype was found many times. As yet, its antigen is unknown.

The TCR was taken from a woman aged 45-60 years with Graves' hyperthyroidism that later progressed to Graves' ophthalmopathy. The rearrangement joins TRBV30 to TRBJ1-2, with D tentatively TRBD1 (5 bases). The material sequenced was blood. CDR3 protein: CAWTAGPYGYTF. The CDR3 coding sequence is TGTGCCTGGACGGCAGGGCCCTATGGCTACACCTTC.